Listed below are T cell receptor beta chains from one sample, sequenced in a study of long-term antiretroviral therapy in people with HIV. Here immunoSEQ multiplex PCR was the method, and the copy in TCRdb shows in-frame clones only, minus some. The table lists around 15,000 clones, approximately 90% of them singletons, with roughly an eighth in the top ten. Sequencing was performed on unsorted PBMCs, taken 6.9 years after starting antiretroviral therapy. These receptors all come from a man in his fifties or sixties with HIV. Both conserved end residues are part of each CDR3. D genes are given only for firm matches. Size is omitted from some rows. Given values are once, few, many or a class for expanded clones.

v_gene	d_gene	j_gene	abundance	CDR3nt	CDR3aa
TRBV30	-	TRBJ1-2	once	TGTGCCTGGACTCTGGGCGGAGACTATGGCTACACCTTC	CAWTLGGDYGYTF
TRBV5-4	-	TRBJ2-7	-	TGTGCCAGCAGCCAACAGGGCCTCTCCCCTTACGAGCAGTACTTC	CASSQQGLSPYEQYF
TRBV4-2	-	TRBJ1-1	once	TGTGCCAGCAGCCAATTGAAGGGTAAGAACACTGAAGCTTTCTTT	CASSQLKGKNTEAFF
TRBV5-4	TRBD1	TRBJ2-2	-	TGTGCCAGCACCACAGGGGTAAACACCGGGGAGCTGTTTTTT	CASTTGVNTGELFF
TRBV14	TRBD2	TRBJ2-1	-	TGTGCCAGCAGCCAAACTCCGGGACTAGCGGGATTCACCTACAATGAGCAGTTCTTC	CASSQTPGLAGFTYNEQFF
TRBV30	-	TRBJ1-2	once	TGTGCCTGGGACAGCGACGGCTATGGCTACACCTTC	CAWDSDGYGYTF
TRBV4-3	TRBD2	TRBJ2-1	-	TGCGCCAGCAGCTACAGTCTAGCGGGTAATGAGCAGTTCTTC	CASSYSLAGNEQFF
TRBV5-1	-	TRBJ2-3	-	TGCGCCAGCAGCTTGGGTACCATCACAGATACGCAGTATTTT	CASSLGTITDTQYF
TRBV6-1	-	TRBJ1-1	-	TGTGCCAGCAGTGACGGTCGGTCAAAGAACACTGAAGCTTTCTTT	CASSDGRSKNTEAFF
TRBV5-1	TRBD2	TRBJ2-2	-	TGCGCCAGCAGCCTCCAAGCGGGGTACACCGGGGAGCTGTTTTTT	CASSLQAGYTGELFF
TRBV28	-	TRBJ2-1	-	TGTGCCAGCAGTATCGGGGACGGTGGGTCACAGTTCTTC	CASSIGDGGSQFF
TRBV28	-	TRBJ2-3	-	TGTGCCAGCAGCCGCAGTACAGATACGCAGTATTTT	CASSRSTDTQYF
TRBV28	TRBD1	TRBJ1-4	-	TGTGCCAGCAGTTTAGGGACAGGGCTGGGGGAGGAAAAACTGTTTTTT	CASSLGTGLGEEKLFF
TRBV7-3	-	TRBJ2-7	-	TGCGCCAGCAGCCAAGATCCCGACATGGACTCCTACGAGCAGTACTTC	CASSQDPDMDSYEQYF
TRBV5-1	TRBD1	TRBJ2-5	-	TGCGCCAGCAGCTTGGGGGTTACAGGGGTGGAGACCCAGTACTTC	CASSLGVTGVETQYF
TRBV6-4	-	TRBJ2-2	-	TGTGCCAGCAGTGAGAGAGGGGGGGCTGACACCGGGGAGCTGTTTTTT	CASSERGGADTGELFF
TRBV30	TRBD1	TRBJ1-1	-	TGTGCCTGGAGTGTATTGACAGGGGGTTATACTGAAGCTTTCTTT	CAWSVLTGGYTEAFF
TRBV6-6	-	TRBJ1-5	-	TGTGCCAGCAGTTTAATTCTATCTTATAGCAATCAGCCCCAGCATTTT	CASSLILSYSNQPQHF
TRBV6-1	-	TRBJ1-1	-	TGTGCCAGCAGCGCTTCAGGGAGCACTGAAGCTTTCTTT	CASSASGSTEAFF
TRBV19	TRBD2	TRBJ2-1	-	TGTGCCAGTAGTATTGAGACTAGCGGGACCGAGCAGTTCTTC	CASSIETSGTEQFF
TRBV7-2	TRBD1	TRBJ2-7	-	TGTGCCAGCAGCTCACTACAGGGGGCTTTGTACGAGCAGTACTTC	CASSSLQGALYEQYF
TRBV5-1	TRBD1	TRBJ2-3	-	TGCGCCAGTTCCCGGACAGGAGGAACAGATACGCAGTATTTT	CASSRTGGTDTQYF
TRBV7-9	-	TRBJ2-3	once	TGTGCCAGCAGTTACGGGCCCCATACGGCGCAGTATTTT	CASSYGPHTAQYF
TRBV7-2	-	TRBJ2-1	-	TGTGCCAGCAGCTTAGCGTACGGCTCCTACAATGAGCAGTTCTTC	CASSLAYGSYNEQFF
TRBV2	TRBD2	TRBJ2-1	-	TGTGCCAGCCTCGAGGGGAGGGCCTACAATGAGCAGTTCTTC	CASLEGRAYNEQFF
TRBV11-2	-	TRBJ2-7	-	TGTGCCAGCAGCTCCACGGTGAGCTCCTACGAGCAGTACTTC	CASSSTVSSYEQYF
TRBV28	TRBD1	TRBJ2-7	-	TGTGCCAGCAGTTTAAACCGGGACAGGACTACCTACGAGCAGTACTTC	CASSLNRDRTTYEQYF
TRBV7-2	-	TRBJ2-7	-	TGTGCCAGCAGCTTAGGGACTTTATACGAGCAGTACTTC	CASSLGTLYEQYF
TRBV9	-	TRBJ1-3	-	TGTGCCAGCAGAGGAGGGGCCTCTGGAAACACCATATATTTT	CASRGGASGNTIYF
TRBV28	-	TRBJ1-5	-	TGTGCCAGCAGTTCCCCAGACAGTTTATATAGCAATCAGCCCCAGCATTTT	CASSSPDSLYSNQPQHF
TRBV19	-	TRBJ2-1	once	TGTGCCAGTAGTATTTCCGATAACTCCTACAATGAGCAGTTCTTC	CASSISDNSYNEQFF
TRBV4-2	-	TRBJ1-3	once	TGTGCCAGCAGCCAAGACTCCGGAAACACCATATATTTT	CASSQDSGNTIYF
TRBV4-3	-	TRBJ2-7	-	TGCGCCAGCAGCCAAGAACACAGGGTTTTCTACGAGCAGTACTTC	CASSQEHRVFYEQYF
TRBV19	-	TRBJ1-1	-	TGTGCCAGCCGATATGCGGGGCGCACTGAAGCTTTCTTT	CASRYAGRTEAFF
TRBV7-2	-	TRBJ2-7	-	TGTGCCAGCAGCGAAAACCCGGCCGGGAACTGGAACGAGCAGTACTTC	CASSENPAGNWNEQYF
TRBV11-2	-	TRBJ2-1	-	TGTGCCAGCAGCTTAGTTGATGAGCAGTTCTTC	CASSLVDEQFF
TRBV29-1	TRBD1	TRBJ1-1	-	TGCAGCGTTGAAGAAATGGGACAGGGGAACACTGAAGCTTTCTTT	CSVEEMGQGNTEAFF
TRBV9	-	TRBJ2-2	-	TGTGCCAGCAGCGTAGGGGGGGAAGGAGCCGGGGAGCTGTTTTTT	CASSVGGEGAGELFF
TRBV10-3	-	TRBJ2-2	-	TGTGCCATCGACGGCACCGGGGAGCTGTTTTTT	CAIDGTGELFF
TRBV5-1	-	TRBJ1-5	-	TGCGCCAGCAGCTTGACGGGCCTGGGCAATCAGCCCCAGCATTTT	CASSLTGLGNQPQHF
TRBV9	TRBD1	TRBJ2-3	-	TGTGCCAGCAGCCCCCCGACAGGGAAGAGCACAGATACGCAGTATTTT	CASSPPTGKSTDTQYF
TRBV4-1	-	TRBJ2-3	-	TGCGCCAGCAGCCAACGGGGGTCTCGATACACAGATACGCAGTATTTT	CASSQRGSRYTDTQYF
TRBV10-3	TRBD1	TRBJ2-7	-	TGTGCCATCAGTGCGTATGGGACAGGGAAAAACGAGCAGTACTTC	CAISAYGTGKNEQYF
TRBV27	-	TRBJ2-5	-	TGTGCCAGCACCCTTGGGGAGACCCAGTACTTC	CASTLGETQYF
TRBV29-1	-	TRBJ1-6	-	TGCAGCGTTCTGATAGGGGGGAGTAATTCACCCCTCCACTTT	CSVLIGGSNSPLHF
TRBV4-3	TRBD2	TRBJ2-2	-	TGCGCCAGCAGCCCCGGCGGGGGAGAGACCGGGGAGCTGTTTTTT	CASSPGGGETGELFF
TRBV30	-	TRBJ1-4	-	TGTGCCCAACCCAATGAAAAACTGTTTTTT	CAQPNEKLFF
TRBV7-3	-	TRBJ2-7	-	TGTGCCAGCAGCTTGGCCCCAAACTACGAGCAGTACTTC	CASSLAPNYEQYF
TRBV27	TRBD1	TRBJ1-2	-	TGTGCCAGCAGTGACAACGGACAGGGGAGAGACTATGGCTACACCTTC	CASSDNGQGRDYGYTF
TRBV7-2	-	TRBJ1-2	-	TGTGCCAGCAGCCCCGGACTTTATGGCTACACCTTC	CASSPGLYGYTF
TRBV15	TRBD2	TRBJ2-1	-	TGTGCCACCAGCGGGCTAGCGGGAATCAATGAGCAGTTCTTC	CATSGLAGINEQFF
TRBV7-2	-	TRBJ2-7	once	TGTGCCAGCAGCTTAGGTGTTCTGGGGGACGAGCAGTACTTC	CASSLGVLGDEQYF